This entry lists 32 T cell receptor beta chains sequenced from one sample in a study of T cells in Graves' hyperthyroidism and ophthalmopathy. Amplification of TCR beta CDR3 regions used RNA as the template. First-round RT-PCR targeting the TCR CDR3 was performed with the HTBI primer set. Using its own MiXCR run on the multiplex PCR reads, TCRdb lists one record per CDR3 protein. Among about 380,000 distinct CDR3 sequences listed, around 13% were seen once. Sequencing input: blood. The source is a woman in her sixties with Graves' hyperthyroidism.

The chain couples TRBV27 to TRBJ2-3; no clear D gene. The CDR3 covers 16 residues. Germline CDR1 is MNHEY and CDR2 is SMNVEV (reference sequence). The V gene lost 5 bases and the J gene lost 2 bases, with 17 bases spanning the gap. The CDR3 sequence: CASSLQASGPTDTQYF. CDR3 bases: TGTGCCAGCAGTCTTCAGGCGTCAGGCCCCACAGATACGCAGTATTTT.

There are many counts of this clonotype. This chain uses TRBV20-1 with TRBJ2-1; 11 bases line up with TRBD2. The CDR3 extends over 15 amino acids. CDR1 is DFQATT, CDR2 SNEGSKA, per germline (reference sequence). Trimming cost V 3 bases and J 6 bases; bases outside gene matches: 7. For the CDR3, the DNA is TGCAGTGCTAGTCCAACTAGCGGGAGTATCAATGAGCAGTTCTTC. Protein sequence: CSASPTSGSINEQFF.

V is TRBV6-5 and J is TRBJ2-7; D is unclear. This CDR3 contains 10 residues. Trimming removed 2 bases from V and 7 bases from J, with 3 bases in between. CDR1 MNHEY and CDR2 SVGAGI come from the germline V gene. CDR3 nucleotide sequence: TGTGCCAGCAGTTACGGGGAGCAGTACTTC. Translated: CASSYGEQYF.

The chain is built from TRBV12-3 or TRBV12-4 and TRBJ1-1; a possible D gene is TRBD1 (6 bases). Trimming shortened V by 5 bases and J by 7 bases, and 14 bases separated the two germline ends. The CDR3 is 13 residues long. In nucleotides, the CDR3 is TGTGCCAGCAGTCGGGGGGGGGCGGGTGAAGCTTTCTTT. It specifies CASSRGGAGEAFF.

This clonotype was picked up a small number of times. The V and J genes are TRBV4-1 and TRBJ2-1; TRBD2 aligns across 10 bases. Germline V gene data show CDR1 as MGHRA and CDR2 as YSYEKL. CDR3 size: 15 residues. The V gene end was trimmed by 3 bases and the J gene end by 6 bases; junction bases not matched to a gene: 5. In DNA form, the CDR3 reads TGCGCCAGCAGCCAGCCGGGACTAGCGTTCAATGAGCAGTTCTTC. Its translation: CASSQPGLAFNEQFF.

Ten or more counts support this clonotype. The chain is built from TRBV6-1 and TRBJ2-7; D is undetermined. The length of the CDR3 is 13 residues. Germline assignment: CDR1 MNHNS and CDR2 SASEGT. The V end lost 9 bases, the J end lost 6 bases, and 18 bases lay between the germline ends. For the CDR3, the DNA is TGTGCCAGTTTTTTTGAGGAGTCAGCCGAGCAGTACTTC. Amino acids: CASFFEESAEQYF.

This clonotype was seen ten or more times. The chain uses TRBV2 and TRBJ2-7, with D perhaps being TRBD1 or TRBD2 (5 bases each). Per germline, CDR1 SNHLY and CDR2 FYNNEI. V was shortened by 7 bases and J by 5 bases, with 21 bases between the two germline ends. This CDR3 spans 15 amino acids. The CDR3 nucleotides read TGTGCCAGCAATAAATTTCCCGGGGCCGGGAACGAGCAGTACTTC. It yields the protein CASNKFPGAGNEQYF.

This clonotype was seen only a few times. This chain connects TRBV12-3 or TRBV12-4 to TRBJ2-1; a possible D gene is TRBD1 (5 bases). V lost 2 bases, J lost 8 bases, and 10 bases lay in between. The CDR3 covers 13 residues. CDR3 amino acids: CASSLKRGDEQFF. The CDR3 DNA reads as TGTGCCAGCAGTTTAAAAAGGGGTGATGAGCAGTTCTTC.

V and J are TRBV25-1 and TRBJ2-7; maybe TRBD2 (5 bases). This CDR3 spans 13 amino acids. V dropped 8 bases and J dropped 0 bases, with 11 bases sitting between them. The germline CDR1 and CDR2 sequences are MGHDK and SYGVNS. The CDR3 region is CASRNGLSYEQYF. In DNA form, the CDR3 reads TGTGCCAGCCGTAACGGACTCTCCTACGAGCAGTACTTC.

The chain employs TRBV2 and TRBJ2-1, with 15 nucleotides matching TRBD2. The germline gives CDR1 SNHLY, CDR2 FYNNEI. The CDR3 sequence is 14 residues long. V lost 7 bases to trimming and J lost 10 bases; unmatched junction nucleotides: 5. This CDR3 is CASIGLAGGREQFF. The CDR3 nucleotides read TGTGCCAGCATAGGACTAGCGGGAGGGCGCGAGCAGTTCTTC. The complete variable domain, with remaining parts taken from reference TRBV2 and TRBJ2-1, reads EPEVTQTPSHQVTQMGQEVILRCVPISNHLYFYWYRQILGQKVEFLVSFYNNEISEKSEIFDDQFSVERPDGSNFTLKIRSTKLEDSAMYFCASIGLAGGREQFFGPGTRLTVL.

In its sample, this clonotype was seen many times. The genes are TRBV6-1 and TRBJ2-5, with 12 positions matching TRBD2. V shed 6 bases and J 3 bases; nucleotides not matched to a gene: 5. Germline loops: CDR1 MNHNS, CDR2 SASEGT. The CDR3 has 15 residues. The CDR3 DNA is TGTGCCAGCAGGGGGACTAGCGGGTCAAAAGAGACCCAGTACTTC. It specifies CASRGTSGSKETQYF.

Notes on this clonotype: This may stem from a read error, because a much larger clone lies one nucleotide away. The genes are TRBV24-1 and TRBJ2-1; 10 bases map to TRBD2. V was clipped by 10 bases and J by 8 bases; unmatched bases: 13. The CDR3 is made up of 15 amino acids. The V gene's germline CDR1 is KGHDR and CDR2 SFDVKD. CDR3 DNA sequence: TGTGCCACTAGCTACTCTAGCGGGAGACACGATGAGCAGTTCTTC. Protein sequence: CATSYSSGRHDEQFF.

This clonotype occurred many times. The chain employs TRBV3-1 and TRBJ2-1, with 10 bases lining up with TRBD1. Unmatched junction bases numbered 11, after V lost 3 bases and J lost 6 bases. The CDR3 loop spans 17 amino acids. Germline V gene sequence: CDR1 LGHDT, CDR2 YNNKEL (reference sequence). The CDR3 bases are TGTGCCAGCAGCCAGATGTTAGGGACAGGGGTTTCCAATGAGCAGTTCTTC. Its translation is CASSQMLGTGVSNEQFF.

With respect to this clonotype: The junction and the germline gene differ at one end; a read error may be behind it. The chain employs TRBV11-2 and TRBJ2-2, with 12 nucleotides matching TRBD2. CDR1 and CDR2 (germline): SGHAT, FQNNGV. The CDR3 totals 16 residues. The CDR3 DNA follows: TGTGCCAGCAGCCCGAGGACTAGCGGGAACACCGTGGAGCTGTTTTTT. Its protein product is CASSPRTSGNTVELFF.

V is TRBV6-1 and J is TRBJ1-3, with D tentatively TRBD1 (6 bases). The CDR3 consists of 15 residues. Per the germline V gene, CDR1 is MNHNS and CDR2 is SASEGT. The V gene lost 4 bases and the J gene lost 6 bases, with 16 bases spanning the gap. In DNA form, the CDR3 reads TGTGCCAGCAGTGGAGCTCGCAGGGGTTTAAACACCATATATTTT. It encodes CASSGARRGLNTIYF.

Ten or more counts support this clonotype. The V call is TRBV20-1, the J call TRBJ2-7, with 10 bases identical to TRBD1. V was clipped by 5 bases and J by 4 bases; unmatched bases: 20. This CDR3 spans 18 amino acids. Germline V CDR1 and CDR2: DFQATT, SNEGSKA (reference sequence). The DNA of the CDR3 is TGCAGTGCTCAACCGGGACAGGGGTCTTATAGGGGATTATACGAGCAGTACTTC. Protein product: CSAQPGQGSYRGLYEQYF.

This clonotype was seen a handful of times. The chain has TRBV15 and TRBJ1-2; D may be TRBD1 (6 bases). Deletions cut 0 bases from V and 4 bases from J, with 18 bases between. The germline V gene has CDR1 LNHNV and CDR2 YYDKDF (reference sequence). The CDR3 length is 17 residues. CDR3 residues: CATSRDTLRGFFYGYTF. Here the CDR3 DNA reads TGTGCCACCAGCAGAGATACTTTGAGGGGGTTTTTCTATGGCTACACCTTC.

There are many counts of this clonotype. V is TRBV11-2 and J is TRBJ2-3; D is undetermined. This CDR3 has 14 amino acids. Germline V gives CDR1 SGHAT, CDR2 FQNNGV. Trimming left V 4 bases short and J 8 bases short, with 16 bases between. CDR3 DNA sequence: TGTGCCAGCAGCTCGAGGACCGACGCTGGTACGCAGTATTTT. Protein product: CASSSRTDAGTQYF.

For this clonotype: A much larger clone differs by one base, so this may be a read error. The chain combines TRBV11-2 with TRBJ1-2; D is unresolved. The CDR3 has 16 amino acids. V lost 1 base and J lost 0, with 12 bases in between. Germline CDR1 and CDR2: SGHAT and FQNNGV. The CDR3 DNA reads as TGTGCCAGCAGCTTAGGAAACCGACGGGCTAACTATGGCTACACCTTC. Protein: CASSLGNRRANYGYTF. The entire variable domain, with the rest obtained from reference TRBV11-2 and TRBJ1-2, is as follows: EAGVAQSPRYKIIEKRQSVAFWCNPISGHATLYWYQQILGQGPKLLIQFQNNGVVDDSQLPKDRFSAERLKGVDSTLKIQPAKLEDSAVYLCASSLGNRRANYGYTFGSGTRLTVV.

This clonotype occurred a few times. The chain combines TRBV6-1 with TRBJ2-3; D is unclear. There are 13 residues in the CDR3. Germline V lookup: CDR1 MNHNS, CDR2 SASEGT. The V end was cut by 8 bases, the J end by 2 bases, with 11 bases between. CDR3 DNA sequence: TGTGCCAGCGCGGCCCCTTCCACAGATACGCAGTATTTT. It translates to CASAAPSTDTQYF.

Ten or more counts support this clonotype. The chain recombines TRBV12-5 with TRBJ1-5; 7 bases fit TRBD1. Unmatched junction bases numbered 6, after V lost 7 bases and J lost 0 bases. The germline V gene has CDR1 LGHNT and CDR2 FRNRAP. The CDR3 covers 15 residues. This chain's CDR3 is CASAPGQTSNQPQHF. CDR3 bases: TGTGCTAGTGCTCCGGGACAGACTAGCAATCAGCCCCAGCATTTT.

This clonotype was seen ten or more times. CDR3 nucleotide sequence: TGTGCCAGCAGCTATACAGACACCGGGGAGCTGTTTTTT. This sequence encodes CASSYTDTGELFF. The chain combines TRBV2 with TRBJ2-2; no clear D gene. The germline V gene has CDR1 SNHLY and CDR2 FYNNEI. V was cut by 6 bases and J by 3 bases, with 8 bases left in between. This CDR3 contains 13 residues.

This clonotype showed up many times. The V call is TRBV18, the J call TRBJ2-1; TRBD2 aligns across 8 bases. The CDR3 runs 13 residues. CDR1 and CDR2 (germline): KGHSH, LQKENI. V lost 6 bases, J lost 8 bases, and 6 bases stayed unmatched. The CDR3 DNA follows: TGTGCCAGCTCCCCCCTCGGGAGGGATGAGCAGTTCTTC. Amino acids: CASSPLGRDEQFF.

The chain combines TRBV14 with TRBJ2-7; TRBD1 or TRBD2 may be the D gene (5 bases each). Germline CDR1 SGHDN, CDR2 FVKESK. V lost 3 bases, J lost 0 bases, and 9 bases lay in between. CDR3 length: 14 residues. CDR3 sequence: CASSHWGNSYEQYF. CDR3 nucleotides: TGTGCCAGCAGCCATTGGGGGAACTCCTACGAGCAGTACTTC.

This clonotype has a handful of counts. V usage is TRBV29-1 and J usage is TRBJ2-5; the match to TRBD1 covers 8 bases. The CDR3 loop spans 15 amino acids. Per the germline V gene, CDR1 is SQVTM and CDR2 is ANQGSEA. After removal of 6 bases from V and 5 bases from J, the junction contained 14 bases not matched to a gene. Written as DNA, the CDR3 is TGCAGCGTGGGGTTCACGGACAGGGTGGGGGAGACCCAGTACTTC. Amino acids: CSVGFTDRVGETQYF.

This clonotype was recorded many times. This chain uses TRBV18 with TRBJ1-1; D perhaps matches TRBD1 (5 bases). V lost 6 bases and J lost 4, with 18 bases in between. The CDR3 spans 15 residues. Germline values: CDR1 KGHSH, CDR2 LQKENI. This CDR3 reads CASSLRDLKGTEAFF. CDR3 coding DNA: TGTGCCAGCTCCCTCCGGGACCTTAAAGGCACTGAAGCTTTCTTT.

This clonotype was seen many times. The chain combines TRBV24-1 with TRBJ1-5; possibly TRBD1 for D (6 bases). The CDR3 spans 16 residues. Trimming took off 3 bases at V and 1 base at J, with 12 bases between the two ends. Germline V gives CDR1 KGHDR, CDR2 SFDVKD. CDR3 nucleotides: TGTGCCACCAGTGATCCCCGCGACAGGAGCAATCAGCCCCAGCATTTT. Protein product: CATSDPRDRSNQPQHF.

This clonotype was detected many times. The chain carries TRBV12-3 or TRBV12-4 and TRBJ2-5; 11 nucleotides match TRBD2. CDR3 length equals 13 residues. With V trimmed by 8 bases and J by 4 bases, 3 bases remained unmatched. CDR3 sequence: CASGLAGGETQYF. The CDR3 nucleotides read TGTGCCAGCGGGCTAGCGGGAGGAGAGACCCAGTACTTC.

This clonotype has ten or more counts. The rearrangement joins TRBV3-1 to TRBJ2-1, with 10 bases fitting TRBD2. Trimming at V came to 2 bases and at J to 12 bases, leaving 4 bases not matched to a gene. This CDR3 comprises 13 residues. The germline gives CDR1 LGHDT, CDR2 YNNKEL (reference sequence). The CDR3 nucleotides read TGTGCCAGCAGCCAATCACTAGCGGGATGGCAGTTCTTC. It translates to CASSQSLAGWQFF.

This chain connects TRBV4-1 to TRBJ2-1, with TRBD1 matching over 7 bases. The CDR3 is 15 residues long. After removal of 4 bases from V and 3 bases from J, the junction contained 6 bases not matched to a gene. CDR1 is MGHRA, CDR2 YSYEKL, per germline. As DNA, the CDR3 is TGCGCCAGCAGCCCGGACAGGATAGGCTACAATGAGCAGTTCTTC. Translated: CASSPDRIGYNEQFF.

This clonotype was counted many times. The chain employs TRBV2 and TRBJ1-1; 8 bases line up with TRBD1. Germline V gene lookup returns CDR1 SNHLY and CDR2 FYNNEI. The CDR3 totals 14 residues. Trimming at V came to 6 bases and at J to 3 bases, leaving 6 bases not matched to a gene. Here the CDR3 DNA reads TGTGCCAGCAGATCGGACAGGGAGTACACTGAAGCTTTCTTT. Translation gives CASRSDREYTEAFF.

Many counts were recorded for this clonotype. This chain connects TRBV27 to TRBJ2-3; 9 bases map to TRBD2. The CDR3 runs to 18 residues. The V and J ends lost 5 bases and 6 bases, in that order; junction bases with no gene match: 18. Germline-derived CDR1 and CDR2 are MNHEY and SMNVEV (reference sequence). This CDR3 reads CASSPRRAGLAGWDTQYF. The DNA of the CDR3 is TGTGCCAGCAGTCCCCGGCGGGCGGGTCTAGCGGGATGGGATACGCAGTATTTT.